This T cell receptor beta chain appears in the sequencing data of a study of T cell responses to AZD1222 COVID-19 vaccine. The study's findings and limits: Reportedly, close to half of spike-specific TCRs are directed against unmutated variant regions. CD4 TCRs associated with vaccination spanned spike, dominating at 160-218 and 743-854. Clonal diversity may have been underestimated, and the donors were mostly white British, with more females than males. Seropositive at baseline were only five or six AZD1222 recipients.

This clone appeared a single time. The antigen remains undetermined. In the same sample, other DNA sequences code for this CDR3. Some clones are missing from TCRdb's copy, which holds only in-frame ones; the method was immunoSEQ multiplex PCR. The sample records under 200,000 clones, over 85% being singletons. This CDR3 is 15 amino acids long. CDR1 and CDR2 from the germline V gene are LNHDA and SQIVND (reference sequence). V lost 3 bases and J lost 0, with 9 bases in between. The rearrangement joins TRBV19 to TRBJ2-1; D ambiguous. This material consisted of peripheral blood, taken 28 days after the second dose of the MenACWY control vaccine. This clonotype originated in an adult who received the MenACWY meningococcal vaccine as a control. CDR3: CASSIGRSSYNEQFF. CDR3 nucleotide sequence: TGTGCCAGTAGTATCGGGCGTAGCTCCTACAATGAGCAGTTCTTC.